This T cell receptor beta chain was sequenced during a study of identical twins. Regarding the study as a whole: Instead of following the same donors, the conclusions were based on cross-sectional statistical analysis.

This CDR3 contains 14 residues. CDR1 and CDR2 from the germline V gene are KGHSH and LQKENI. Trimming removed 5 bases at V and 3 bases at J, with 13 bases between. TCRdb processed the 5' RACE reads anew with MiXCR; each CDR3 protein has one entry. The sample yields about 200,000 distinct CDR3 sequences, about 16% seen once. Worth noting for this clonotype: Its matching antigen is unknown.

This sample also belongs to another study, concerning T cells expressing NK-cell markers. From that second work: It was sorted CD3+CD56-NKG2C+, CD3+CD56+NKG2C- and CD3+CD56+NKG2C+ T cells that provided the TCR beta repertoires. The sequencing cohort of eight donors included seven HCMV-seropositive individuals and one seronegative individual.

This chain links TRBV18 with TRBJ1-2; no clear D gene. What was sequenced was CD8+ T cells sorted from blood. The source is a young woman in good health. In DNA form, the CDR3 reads TGTGCCAGCTCAAAGGCAGGAGAATACTATGGCTACACCTTC. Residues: CASSKAGEYYGYTF. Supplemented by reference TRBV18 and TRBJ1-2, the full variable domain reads NAGVMQNPRHLVRRRGQEARLRCSPMKGHSHVYWYRQLPEEGLKFMVYLQKENIIDESGMPKERFSAEFPKEGPSILRIQQVVRGDSAAYFCASSKAGEYYGYTFGSGTRLTVV.